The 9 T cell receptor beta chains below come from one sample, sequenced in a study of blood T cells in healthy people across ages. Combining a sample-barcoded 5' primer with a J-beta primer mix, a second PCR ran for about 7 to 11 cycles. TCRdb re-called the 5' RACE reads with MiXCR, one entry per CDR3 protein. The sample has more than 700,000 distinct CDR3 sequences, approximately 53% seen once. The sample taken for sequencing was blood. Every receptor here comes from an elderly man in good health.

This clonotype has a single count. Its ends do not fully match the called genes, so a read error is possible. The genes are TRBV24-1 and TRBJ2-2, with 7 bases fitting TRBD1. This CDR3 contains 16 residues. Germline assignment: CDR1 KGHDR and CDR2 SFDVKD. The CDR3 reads CATSDSGGPNIGELFF. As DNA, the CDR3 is TGTGCCACCAGTGATTCAGGGGGACCAAACATCGGGGAGCTGTTTTTT.

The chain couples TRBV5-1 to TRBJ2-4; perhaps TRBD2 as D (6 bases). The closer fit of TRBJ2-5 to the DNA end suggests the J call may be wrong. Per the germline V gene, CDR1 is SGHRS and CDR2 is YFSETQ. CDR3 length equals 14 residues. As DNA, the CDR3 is TGCGCCAGCAGCTCGGCGGGGTCCCCAGAGACCCAGTACTTC. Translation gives CASSSAGSPETQYF.

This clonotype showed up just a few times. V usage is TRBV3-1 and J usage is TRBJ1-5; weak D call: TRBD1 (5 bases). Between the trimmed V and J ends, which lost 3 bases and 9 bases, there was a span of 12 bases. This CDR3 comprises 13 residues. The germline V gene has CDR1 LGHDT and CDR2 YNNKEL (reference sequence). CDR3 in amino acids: CASSQGPGGPQHF. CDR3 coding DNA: TGTGCCAGCAGCCAGGGACCCGGCGGGCCCCAGCATTTT.

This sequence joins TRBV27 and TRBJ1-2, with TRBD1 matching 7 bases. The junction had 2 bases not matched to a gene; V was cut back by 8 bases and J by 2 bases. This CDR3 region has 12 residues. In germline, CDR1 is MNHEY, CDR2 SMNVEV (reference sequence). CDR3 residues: CASATGNYGYTF. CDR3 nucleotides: TGTGCCAGCGCGACAGGGAACTATGGCTACACCTTC.

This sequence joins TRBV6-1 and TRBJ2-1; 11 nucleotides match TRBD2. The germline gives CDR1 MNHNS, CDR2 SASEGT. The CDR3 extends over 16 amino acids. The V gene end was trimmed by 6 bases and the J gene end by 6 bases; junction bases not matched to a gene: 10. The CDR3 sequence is CASRTSGSVASNEQFF. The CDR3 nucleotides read TGTGCCAGCAGAACTAGCGGGAGTGTAGCTTCCAATGAGCAGTTCTTC.

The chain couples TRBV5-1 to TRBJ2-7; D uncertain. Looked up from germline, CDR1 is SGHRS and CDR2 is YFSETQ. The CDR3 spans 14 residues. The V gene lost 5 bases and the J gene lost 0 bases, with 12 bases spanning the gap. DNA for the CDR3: TGCGCCAGCAGGCAGGACCCTAGCTCCTACGAGCAGTACTTC. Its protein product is CASRQDPSSYEQYF.

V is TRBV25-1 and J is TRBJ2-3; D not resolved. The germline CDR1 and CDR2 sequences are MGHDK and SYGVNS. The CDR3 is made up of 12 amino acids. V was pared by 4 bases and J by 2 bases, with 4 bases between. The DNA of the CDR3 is TGTGCCAGCAGTGGCTTCACAGATACGCAGTATTTT. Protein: CASSGFTDTQYF.

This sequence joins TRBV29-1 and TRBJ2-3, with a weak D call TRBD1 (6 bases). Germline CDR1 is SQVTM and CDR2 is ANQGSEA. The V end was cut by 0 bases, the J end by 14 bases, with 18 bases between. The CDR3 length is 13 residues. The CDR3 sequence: CSVEDLKDRYAYF. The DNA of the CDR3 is TGCAGCGTTGAAGATCTTAAGGACAGATACGCGTATTTT.

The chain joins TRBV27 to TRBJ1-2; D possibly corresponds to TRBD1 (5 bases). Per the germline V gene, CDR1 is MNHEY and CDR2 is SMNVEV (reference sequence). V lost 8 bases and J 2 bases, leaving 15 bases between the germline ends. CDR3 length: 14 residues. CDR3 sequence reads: CASGRGGPNYGYTF. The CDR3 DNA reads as TGTGCCAGCGGGCGGGGCGGCCCAAACTATGGCTACACCTTC.